These 24 T cell receptor beta chains were all obtained from the same sample, sequenced in a study of blood T cell repertoires in COVID-19 (TCRdb year 2020). The library was made by the immunoSEQ multiplex PCR assay. In TCRdb, the immuneACCESS table is reduced to in-frame sequences with V and J assigned. These tables do not hold every clone; where another copy was compared, an unresolved V gene accounts for under half, and the others remain unexplained. This sample holds approximately 230,000 clones; 85% to 90% were observed only once. The ten largest account for about a sixth of the sample. Sample: PBMCs or T cells enriched from blood (not recorded which). The receptors were gathered from a man younger than 30 who had recovered from COVID-19.

The chain is built from TRBV30 and TRBJ2-7; D is possibly TRBD2 (6 bases). V was shortened by 3 bases and J by 5 bases, with 17 bases between the two germline ends. The CDR3 is made up of 14 amino acids. In germline, CDR1 is GTSNPN, CDR2 SVGIG (reference sequence). CDR3 sequence reads: CAWRPSGLSNEQYF. CDR3 DNA sequence: TGTGCCTGGAGGCCGAGCGGGCTGTCGAACGAGCAGTACTTC.

The chain couples TRBV3-1 (or the pseudogene TRBV3-2) to TRBJ2-3, with a weak D call TRBD2 (7 bases). V lost 0 bases and J 13 bases, leaving 11 bases between the germline ends. From germline, CDR1 is LGHDT and CDR2 YNNKEL (reference sequence). There are 12 residues in the CDR3. CDR3 nucleotide sequence: TGTGCCAGCAGCCAAGATGGGGGGGGCAAGTATTTT. As protein: CASSQDGGGKYF.

The chain recombines TRBV10-1 with TRBJ2-7; 7 bases map to TRBD1. There are 14 residues in the CDR3. Germline V CDR1 and CDR2: WNHNN, SYGVQD (reference sequence). The V and J ends lost 9 bases and 5 bases, in that order; junction bases with no gene match: 13. CDR3 sequence: CARNGTEAINEQYF. Written as DNA, the CDR3 is TGCGCCAGGAACGGGACAGAGGCAATCAACGAGCAGTACTTC.

This chain uses TRBV28 with TRBJ1-1, with D possibly being TRBD1 (5 bases). Germline CDR1 reads MDHEN; CDR2 reads SYDVKM. Trimming removed 6 bases from V and 5 bases from J, with 10 bases in between. This CDR3 is built from 12 residues. DNA of the CDR3: TGTGCCAGCAGCCGGGAGGGGACTGAAGCTTTCTTT. Protein sequence: CASSREGTEAFF.

The chain joins TRBV5-8 to TRBJ2-1; the match to TRBD1 covers 7 bases. The CDR3 is 14 residues long. The V segment lost 0 bases and the J segment 16 bases; nucleotides outside the gene matches: 13. Germline CDR1 is SGHTS and CDR2 is YDEGEE. CDR3 residues: CASSLGVTTGAAFF. The CDR3 DNA is TGTGCCAGCAGCTTGGGCGTTACAACAGGGGCCGCTTTCTTC.

This chain connects TRBV5-1 to TRBJ2-3, with 10 bases lining up with TRBD1. Germline V gene lookup returns CDR1 SGHRS and CDR2 YFSETQ. The V and J ends lost 0 bases and 4 bases, in that order; junction bases with no gene match: 5. This CDR3 is built from 16 residues. This chain's CDR3 is CASSLEGQGWPDTQYF. In DNA, the CDR3 is TGCGCCAGCAGCTTGGAGGGACAGGGGTGGCCAGATACGCAGTATTTT.

This chain connects TRBV27 to TRBJ2-5; D may be TRBD1 (5 bases). The germline V and J ends were trimmed by 5 bases and 3 bases, with 10 bases remaining between them. Germline assignment: CDR1 MNHEY and CDR2 SMNVEV (reference sequence). The CDR3 is 13 residues long. The CDR3 DNA reads TGTGCCAGCAGTGGGGCTCCAAAAGAGACCCAGTACTTC. Translated: CASSGAPKETQYF.

The chain has TRBV27 and TRBJ2-7; possible D gene TRBD2, 6 bases. V dropped 0 bases and J dropped 5 bases, with 8 bases sitting between them. The CDR3 extends over 13 amino acids. Germline lookup yields CDR1 MNHEY and CDR2 SMNVEV (reference sequence). DNA for the CDR3: TGTGCCAGCAGTTTATCAAGGAGGGACGAGCAGTACTTC. Protein product: CASSLSRRDEQYF.

The chain uses TRBV3-1 (or the pseudogene TRBV3-2) and TRBJ2-7, with 7 bases that match TRBD1. The J segment lost 6 bases and the V segment lost 5 bases, leaving 13 bases of the junction unmatched. Germline CDR1 is LGHDT and CDR2 is YNNKEL (reference sequence). This CDR3 region has 15 residues. CDR3 coding DNA: TGTGCCAGCAGCGATATTCCCGGGACAGCCTCCGAGCAGTACTTC. It translates to CASSDIPGTASEQYF.

The chain recombines TRBV2 with TRBJ2-1, with 9 positions matching TRBD2. Per germline, CDR1 SNHLY and CDR2 FYNNEI. The CDR3 runs to 16 residues. V trimming: 3 bases; J trimming: 1 base; junction bases outside the gene matches: 4. CDR3 sequence: CASSEELAGSYNEQFF. DNA of the CDR3: TGTGCCAGCAGTGAGGAACTAGCGGGTTCCTACAATGAGCAGTTCTTC.

This sequence joins TRBV12-3 or TRBV12-4 and TRBJ1-1; TRBD1 might be the D (5 bases). V was pared by 4 bases and J by 6 bases, with 6 bases between. The length of the CDR3 is 11 residues. The CDR3, as DNA: TGTGCCAGCAGTTGGGGCCCTGAAGCTTTCTTT. It yields the protein CASSWGPEAFF.

The chain uses TRBV11-1 and TRBJ2-1; the match to TRBD2 covers 12 bases. The germline gives CDR1 SGHAT, CDR2 FQDESV (reference sequence). This CDR3 has 16 amino acids. V lost 6 bases and J lost 7; bases outside the gene matches: 10. The CDR3 reads CASSSSGRALSNEQFF. The DNA for the CDR3 is TGTGCCAGCAGTTCTAGCGGGAGGGCCCTTAGTAATGAGCAGTTCTTC.

Concerning this clone itself: Other nucleotide sequences from this sample produce the same CDR3. The chain links TRBV6-5 to TRBJ1-5, with a weak D call TRBD1 (5 bases). Trimming pared 6 bases from V and 3 bases from J, leaving 12 bases between. Germline-derived CDR1 and CDR2 are MNHEY and SVGAGI. The length of the CDR3 is 14 residues. The CDR3 DNA sequence: TGTGCCAGCAGCCGTGACAGACTCAATCAGCCCCAGCATTTT. Translation: CASSRDRLNQPQHF.

V usage is TRBV5-5 and J usage is TRBJ2-3; 7 positions match TRBD2. Trimming took 1 base from V and 5 from J; bases not matched to a gene: 10. Per the germline V gene, CDR1 is SGHKS and CDR2 is YYEKEE (reference sequence). The CDR3 covers 16 residues. Here the CDR3 reads CASSLLLRGNRDTQYF. In nucleotides, the CDR3 is TGTGCCAGCAGCTTGTTACTGCGGGGGAATCGAGATACGCAGTATTTT.

The chain joins TRBV6-1 to TRBJ2-7; D gene uncertain. The V and J ends lost 2 bases and 3 bases respectively, with 20 bases between them. The CDR3 spans 17 residues. Germline CDR1 MNHNS, CDR2 SASEGT. In DNA, the CDR3 is TGTGCCAGCAGTGAACAGCCGAATCCGGGTCCGGGCTACGAGCAGTACTTC. Translation gives CASSEQPNPGPGYEQYF.

The rearrangement joins TRBV2 to TRBJ1-6; TRBD1 might be the D (5 bases). V shed 6 bases and J shed 13 bases, with 16 bases lying between them. Germline assignment: CDR1 SNHLY and CDR2 FYNNEI. CDR3 length equals 13 residues. In DNA form, the CDR3 reads TGTGCCAGCAGAGCACAGGACGCTCTCCCCCTCCACTTT. This gives the protein CASRAQDALPLHF.

The chain links TRBV5-5 to TRBJ2-3; TRBD2 aligns across 8 bases. Germline V gives CDR1 SGHKS, CDR2 YYEKEE (reference sequence). V trimming: 6 bases; J trimming: 3 bases; junction bases outside the gene matches: 12. The CDR3 loop spans 16 amino acids. The CDR3 is CASNHGGAPGTDTQYF. CDR3 sequence (DNA): TGTGCCAGCAACCACGGGGGGGCTCCGGGGACAGATACGCAGTATTTT.

The chain uses TRBV19 and TRBJ1-1, with 8 bases matching TRBD1. The CDR3 sequence is 14 residues long. V was pared by 4 bases and J by 7 bases, with 8 bases of the junction left unmatched. The germline V gene has CDR1 LNHDA and CDR2 SQIVND (reference sequence). CDR3 nucleotide sequence: TGTGCCAGTAGTACGTGGACAGGGATGATTGAAGCTTTCTTT. The encoded protein is CASSTWTGMIEAFF.

The chain links TRBV30 to TRBJ2-5; D is uncertain. V shed 4 bases and J shed 5 bases, with 11 bases lying between them. CDR1 is GTSNPN, CDR2 SVGIG, per germline (reference sequence). The CDR3 contains 12 residues. The CDR3 DNA sequence: TGTGCCTGGATTCTCCTGAGGGAGACCCAGTACTTC. As protein: CAWILLRETQYF.

V gene TRBV3-1 (or the pseudogene TRBV3-2) combines with J gene TRBJ2-2, with D possibly being TRBD2 (5 bases). This CDR3 is built from 14 residues. The V gene's germline CDR1 is LGHDT and CDR2 YNNKEL (reference sequence). V was shortened by 4 bases and J by 7 bases, with 13 bases between the two germline ends. CDR3 in DNA: TGTGCCAGCAGCCTAGGAGGTTATGTCGGGGAGCTGTTTTTT. It encodes CASSLGGYVGELFF.

The chain carries TRBV24-1 and TRBJ1-4; TRBD1 is a possible D gene (5 bases). Trimming cost V 2 bases and J 4 bases, with 16 bases left between them. CDR3 length: 17 residues. Per the germline V gene, CDR1 is KGHDR and CDR2 is SFDVKD. The CDR3 sequence is CATSDSSRGKVNEKLFF. CDR3 nucleotide sequence: TGTGCCACCAGTGATTCGTCCCGGGGGAAAGTTAATGAAAAACTGTTTTTT.

The count of this clone is one. V is TRBV6-5 and J is TRBJ1-2; D is unresolved. The V end was cut by 6 bases, the J end by 8 bases, with 16 bases between. Per the germline V gene, CDR1 is MNHEY and CDR2 is SVGAGI. The CDR3 runs to 13 residues. CDR3 protein: CASRSSGPGGYTF. DNA of the CDR3: TGTGCCAGCAGATCCTCGGGTCCGGGAGGCTACACCTTC.

Only a few counts were recorded for this clone. This sequence joins TRBV3-1 (or the pseudogene TRBV3-2) and TRBJ1-4; D is ambiguous. The V and J ends lost 0 bases and 11 bases respectively, with 16 bases between them. Germline V CDR1 and CDR2: LGHDT, YNNKEL (reference sequence). This CDR3 contains 15 residues. The CDR3 bases are TGTGCCAGCAGCCAAGATTATGCGGGAGCGTGGAAACTGTTTTTT. Its protein product is CASSQDYAGAWKLFF.

The CDR3 bases are TGCGCCAGCAGCCAAGGGAGGCAGTTCTTC. Translation gives CASSQGRQFF. This chain joins TRBV4-1 and TRBJ2-1, with D hard to call. Trimming stripped 1 base from V and 12 bases from J, with 4 bases between. There are 10 residues in the CDR3. Germline V gene sequence: CDR1 MGHRA, CDR2 YSYEKL.